One and the same sample provided the 27 T cell receptor beta chains below, sequenced in a study of CD8+CD57+ T cells in acquired aplastic anemia. Only patients with CD8+CD57+ cell expansion on flow cytometry were chosen for sequencing. Investigators profiled TCR beta VDJ and CDR3 from genomic DNA template. TCRdb fed the reads into MiXCR, producing one record per CDR3 protein. Of about 75,000 distinct CDR3 sequences in the sample, around 70% are singletons; the top ten hold more than 80%. Sequenced input: sorted CD4+, CD8+, or CD8+CD57+ T cells (not recorded which) from PBMCs. These receptors were obtained from a human donor with aplastic anemia.

This clonotype has just one count. The J gene is TRBJ2-3, the V gene TRBV4-2; D unresolved. V lost 1 base and J lost 3, with 5 bases in between. CDR3 length equals 13 residues. Germline CDR1 reads LGHNA; CDR2 reads YNFKEQ. CDR3: CASSQASTDTQYF. The CDR3 coding sequence is TGTGCCAGCAGCCAAGCATCAACAGATACGCAGTATTTT.

V gene TRBV6-1 combines with J gene TRBJ1-4, with D perhaps TRBD1 (5 bases). The V and J ends lost 5 bases and 5 bases respectively, with 12 bases between them. Germline CDR1 reads MNHNS; CDR2 reads SASEGT. The CDR3 length is 14 residues. The CDR3 here is CASSPTEGNEKLFF. For the CDR3, the DNA is TGTGCCAGCAGTCCTACCGAGGGGAATGAAAAACTGTTTTTT.

The rearrangement joins TRBV7-6 to TRBJ2-3; 7 bases are shared with TRBD2. CDR3 size: 15 residues. Germline CDR1 SGHVS, CDR2 FNYEAQ. The V gene end was trimmed by 4 bases and the J gene end by 2 bases; junction bases not matched to a gene: 6. The CDR3 DNA reads TGTGCCAGCAGCTCGACTAGCCGACACACAGATACGCAGTATTTT. This codes for CASSSTSRHTDTQYF.

This sequence joins TRBV20-1 and TRBJ1-6; TRBD1 matches 7 bases. This CDR3 has 16 amino acids. Germline CDR1 DFQATT, CDR2 SNEGSKA (reference sequence). V lost 6 bases, J lost 7 bases, and 15 bases stayed unmatched. The chain's CDR3 is CSAKKQRQGRNSPLHF. The DNA for the CDR3 is TGCAGTGCGAAGAAGCAGCGACAGGGCAGGAATTCACCCCTCCACTTT.

V usage is TRBV19 and J usage is TRBJ2-7, with 8 bases fitting TRBD1. V lost 3 bases and J lost 0; bases outside the gene matches: 1. The CDR3 has 14 residues. The germline V gene has CDR1 LNHDA and CDR2 SQIVND (reference sequence). CDR3 sequence: CASSIGTGSYEQYF. CDR3 coding DNA: TGTGCCAGTAGTATCGGGACAGGCTCCTACGAGCAGTACTTC.

V gene TRBV20-1 combines with J gene TRBJ2-5, with a weak D call TRBD1 (5 bases). V gave up 1 base and J gave up 9 bases, with 12 bases separating them. Germline V lookup: CDR1 DFQATT, CDR2 SNEGSKA (reference sequence). CDR3 length: 12 amino acids. The CDR3 reads CSARGLGAPQYF. CDR3 coding DNA: TGCAGTGCTAGAGGGCTTGGGGCTCCCCAGTACTTC.

This clonotype turned up a few times. This chain links TRBV15 with TRBJ1-1; D might be TRBD1 (6 bases). The CDR3 covers 17 residues. Germline V gene lookup returns CDR1 LNHNV and CDR2 YYDKDF (reference sequence). Trimming cost V 3 bases and J 3 bases, with 20 bases left between them. For the CDR3, the DNA is TGTGCCACCAGCAGGAACAGGGAGTTGGCTATTCACACTGAAGCTTTCTTT. This gives the protein CATSRNRELAIHTEAFF.

This chain connects TRBV24-1 to TRBJ1-4; D gene unclear. Trimming took 1 base from V and 10 from J, leaving 15 bases between them. There are 15 residues in the CDR3. Germline V gene sequence: CDR1 KGHDR, CDR2 SFDVKD. Here the CDR3 DNA reads TGTGCCACCAGTGATTTCGGTGCAGGTTCAGGAAAACTGTTTTTT. Its protein is CATSDFGAGSGKLFF.

The chain carries TRBV15 and TRBJ2-1; 8 nucleotides line up with TRBD1. Germline CDR1 LNHNV, CDR2 YYDKDF (reference sequence). The V and J ends lost 8 bases and 8 bases, in that order; junction bases with no gene match: 8. The CDR3 has 13 residues. The CDR3 DNA is TGTGCCACCGGGACAGGATCGTTCGATGAGCAGTTCTTC. Translation gives CATGTGSFDEQFF.

This clonotype came up a few times. CDR3 in amino acids: CASSLAEAGRYTF. DNA of the CDR3: TGTGCCAGCAGCTTAGCTGAAGCGGGACGCTACACCTTC. V gene TRBV7-9 combines with J gene TRBJ1-2; TRBD1 might be the D (5 bases). The CDR3 length is 13 residues. CDR1 and CDR2 (germline): SEHNR, FQNEAQ (reference sequence). V was trimmed by 0 bases and J by 9 bases, leaving 11 bases between them.

A note on this clonotype: The junction and the germline gene differ at one end; a read error may be behind it. The chain employs TRBV25-1 and TRBJ1-1; D may be TRBD1 (6 bases). CDR1 and CDR2 (germline): MGHDK, SYGVNS. The length of the CDR3 is 13 residues. CDR3 nucleotides: TGCGCCAGCAGTGAAATTCAGGGGACTGAAGCTTTCTTT. This encodes CASSEIQGTEAFF.

The CDR3 sequence: CASSPQANYNYGYTF. CDR3 nucleotides: TGTGCCAGCAGCCCGCAGGCGAACTATAACTATGGCTACACCTTC. V is TRBV7-9 and J is TRBJ1-2; D not resolved. The CDR3 sequence is 15 residues long. Germline V gene lookup returns CDR1 SEHNR and CDR2 FQNEAQ (reference sequence). V was cut by 5 bases and J by 1 base, with 14 bases left in between.

The chain recombines TRBV15 with TRBJ2-2, with D unresolved. Trimming took off 8 bases at V and 3 bases at J, with 4 bases between the two ends. In germline, CDR1 is LNHNV, CDR2 YYDKDF (reference sequence). This CDR3 contains 11 residues. The CDR3 reads CATADTGELFF. The CDR3 bases are TGTGCCACCGCAGACACCGGGGAGCTGTTTTTT.

There are a few counts of this clonotype. This chain links TRBV25-1 with TRBJ1-2; possibly TRBD1 for D (6 bases). The CDR3 is 13 residues long. The germline V and J ends were trimmed by 4 bases and 7 bases, with 13 bases remaining between them. Germline V lookup: CDR1 MGHDK, CDR2 SYGVNS. The CDR3 DNA sequence: TGTGCCAGCAGTGTCGGGGGGGCGCGTGGCTACACCTTC. Protein: CASSVGGARGYTF.

The V gene is TRBV4-1, the J gene TRBJ1-2; 11 positions agree with TRBD1. The CDR3 is made up of 16 amino acids. Germline V gene lookup returns CDR1 MGHRA and CDR2 YSYEKL. V dropped 3 bases and J dropped 8; count of bases not matched to a gene: 11. The CDR3 DNA sequence: TGCGCCAGCAGCCACGACGGGACAGGGGGACTGAGGGGCTACACCTTC. This codes for CASSHDGTGGLRGYTF.

The chain is built from TRBV5-8 and TRBJ2-7, with D possibly being TRBD1 or TRBD2 (5 bases each). In germline, CDR1 is SGHTS, CDR2 YDEGEE. The V end lost 0 bases, the J end lost 2 bases, and 9 bases lay between the germline ends. There are 14 residues in the CDR3. DNA of the CDR3: TGTGCCAGCAGCTTGGCCGTGGGGGCCTACGAGCAGTACTTC. It is translated as CASSLAVGAYEQYF. Drawing the rest from reference TRBV5-8 and TRBJ2-7, the complete variable domain is EAGVTQSPTHLIKTRGQQATLRCSPISGHTSVYWYQQALGLGLQFLLWYDEGEERNRGNFPPRFSGRQFPNYSSELNVNALELEDSALYLCASSLAVGAYEQYFGPGTRLTVT.

The rearrangement links TRBV7-9 to TRBJ1-2; 7 nucleotides agree with TRBD1. CDR3 length: 15 residues. Germline values: CDR1 SEHNR, CDR2 FQNEAQ (reference sequence). Trimming cost V 0 bases and J 4 bases; bases outside gene matches: 5. CDR3 residues: CASSLALTGAYGYTF. In DNA, the CDR3 is TGTGCCAGCAGCTTAGCGCTAACAGGGGCCTATGGCTACACCTTC.

In the case of this clonotype: One end of the junction is discordant with germline, which a read error may explain. The rearrangement joins TRBV7-9 to TRBJ1-1; no clear D gene. The CDR3 covers 17 residues. Looked up from germline, CDR1 is SEHNR and CDR2 is FQNEAQ (reference sequence). CDR3 residues: CASSQDGRTRPNTEAFF. The DNA for the CDR3 is TGCGCCAGCAGCCAAGATGGGAGGACCAGGCCCAACACTGAAGCTTTCTTT.

There are many counts of this clonotype. The gene calls are TRBV20-1 and TRBJ2-7, with 8 bases identical to TRBD2. Germline assignment: CDR1 DFQATT and CDR2 SNEGSKA (reference sequence). The ends lost 1 base at V and 0 bases at J; junction bases unmatched: 5. The CDR3 is 15 amino acids. CDR3 nucleotides: TGCAGTGCTAGAGCCCTACTAGCGGACTCCTACGAGCAGTACTTC. It is translated as CSARALLADSYEQYF.

The chain has TRBV7-9 and TRBJ2-7; D is possibly TRBD2 (5 bases). Trimming took off 6 bases at V and 6 bases at J, with 12 bases between the two ends. The CDR3 extends over 12 amino acids. CDR1 is SEHNR, CDR2 FQNEAQ, per germline (reference sequence). The CDR3 coding sequence is TGTGCCAGCAGTTGGCTAGCAGGCGAGCAGTACTTC. Amino acids: CASSWLAGEQYF.

The rearrangement uses TRBV7-3 and TRBJ1-6; TRBD1 might be the D (5 bases). Germline loops: CDR1 SGHTA, CDR2 FQGTGA. The CDR3 has 15 amino acids. V was pared by 2 bases and J by 6 bases, with 11 bases between. CDR3 in amino acids: CASSLGAGTNSPLHF. As DNA, the CDR3 is TGTGCCAGCAGCTTAGGGGCAGGGACTAATTCACCCCTCCACTTT.

The chain uses TRBV10-3 and TRBJ2-3; 13 bases are shared with TRBD2. Germline CDR1 and CDR2: ENHRY and SYGVKD. V lost 0 bases and J lost 4; bases outside the gene matches: 4. This CDR3 comprises 17 residues. The CDR3 nucleotides are TGTGCCATCAGTGAGTCAGGACTAGCGGGAGTTGCAGATACGCAGTATTTT. Its protein product is CAISESGLAGVADTQYF.

This chain connects TRBV7-9 to TRBJ2-7, with D maybe TRBD2 (5 bases). V shed 5 bases and J shed 5 bases, with 16 bases lying between them. Germline CDR1 reads SEHNR; CDR2 reads FQNEAQ (reference sequence). This CDR3 region has 14 residues. The CDR3 DNA follows: TGTGCCAGCAGCCCCAAGTCGGCGGGCAACGAGCAGTACTTC. This translates into CASSPKSAGNEQYF.

The gene calls are TRBV25-1 and TRBJ1-2; D is uncertain. V lost 4 bases and J lost 4, with 19 bases in between. The CDR3 runs 16 residues. CDR1 and CDR2 (germline): MGHDK, SYGVNS. For the CDR3, the DNA is TGTGCCAGCAGTGCTTGGACCTTACAGACATCCTATGGCTACACCTTC. Amino acids: CASSAWTLQTSYGYTF.

The gene calls are TRBV5-1 and TRBJ1-2; possible D gene TRBD1, 5 bases. CDR3 length: 14 residues. Germline assignment: CDR1 SGHRS and CDR2 YFSETQ. V shed 6 bases and J shed 0 bases, with 12 bases lying between them. CDR3 coding DNA: TGCGCCAGCAAATCGGACATCTCTAACTATGGCTACACCTTC. Translation: CASKSDISNYGYTF. Full variable domain (missing parts from reference TRBV5-1 and TRBJ1-2): KAGVTQTPRYLIKTRGQQVTLSCSPISGHRSVSWYQQTPGQGLQFLFEYFSETQRNKGNFPGRFSGRQFSNSRSEMNVSTLELGDSALYLCASKSDISNYGYTFGSGTRLTVV.

The chain has TRBV19 and TRBJ1-2, with D uncertain. Trimming removed 5 bases from V and 4 bases from J, with 8 bases in between. The CDR3 is 12 amino acids. Germline V gene sequence: CDR1 LNHDA, CDR2 SQIVND (reference sequence). CDR3 nucleotide sequence: TGTGCCAGTAGTGAGGATTTCTATGGCTACACCTTC. Its translation is CASSEDFYGYTF. Combining the CDR3 with reference TRBV19 and TRBJ1-2 gives the whole variable domain DGGITQSPKYLFRKEGQNVTLSCEQNLNHDAMYWYRQDPGQGLRLIYYSQIVNDFQKGDIAEGYSVSREKKESFPLTVTSAQKNPTAFYLCASSEDFYGYTFGSGTRLTVV.

A word on this clonotype: Its ends do not fully match the called genes, so a read error is possible. The rearrangement joins TRBV10-3 to TRBJ1-5; D call uncertain. The CDR3 covers 15 residues. Germline V gives CDR1 ENHRY, CDR2 SYGVKD. The CDR3 loop is CASSYLRLASSYEHF. The CDR3 DNA sequence: TGTGCCAGCAGTTACCTACGACTCGCGAGCTCCTACGAGCATTTT.